Listed below are T cell receptor beta chains from one sample, sequenced in a study of post-analysis software for immune sequencing data. MiXCR, applied by TCRdb to the PCR reads, yields one record per CDR3 protein. The sample has about 820,000 distinct CDR3 sequences; around 53% are singletons. Sequenced material: blood. These TCRs come from a girl aged 10 to 17 with multiple sclerosis. Both conserved end residues are part of each CDR3. The D gene is left open where the match is weak. Some rows mark clone size as missing; the rest say once, few, many or name a class of expanded clone.

d_call: TRBD1; clone_size: .; j_call: TRBJ2-5; v_call: TRBV12-3/TRBV12-4; cdr3_aa: CASSFNRGETQYF; cdr3_nt: TGTGCCAGCAGTTTCAACAGGGGAGAGACCCAGTACTTC
d_call: .; clone_size: few; j_call: TRBJ2-1; v_call: TRBV15; cdr3_aa: CATSFRRTSYSEQFF; cdr3_nt: TGTGCCACCAGCTTCCGACGGACCTCCTACAGTGAGCAGTTCTTC
d_call: TRBD1; clone_size: .; j_call: TRBJ2-7; v_call: TRBV6-6; cdr3_aa: CASSYEGQGAYEQYF; cdr3_nt: TGTGCCAGCAGTTACGAAGGACAGGGGGCTTACGAGCAGTACTTC
d_call: .; clone_size: .; j_call: TRBJ1-5; v_call: TRBV6-1; cdr3_aa: CASTKTPPSNQPQHF; cdr3_nt: TGTGCCAGCACCAAGACACCGCCCAGCAATCAGCCCCAGCATTTT
d_call: .; clone_size: few; j_call: TRBJ2-5; v_call: TRBV20-1; cdr3_aa: CRARGGEETQYF; cdr3_nt: TGCAGGGCTAGAGGGGGGGAAGAGACCCAGTACTTC
d_call: TRBD2; clone_size: once; j_call: TRBJ2-7; v_call: TRBV20-1; cdr3_aa: CSARDPFSGSSYNEQYF; cdr3_nt: TGCAGTGCTAGAGATCCATTTAGCGGGAGCTCCTACAATGAGCAGTACTTC
d_call: .; clone_size: few; j_call: TRBJ1-2; v_call: TRBV4-2; cdr3_aa: CASSQEWDVSYGYTF; cdr3_nt: TGTGCCAGCAGCCAAGAGTGGGATGTGAGCTATGGCTACACCTTC
d_call: TRBD1; clone_size: .; j_call: TRBJ1-4; v_call: TRBV29-1; cdr3_aa: CSVSTGGGFNEKLFF; cdr3_nt: TGCAGCGTCTCGACAGGGGGGGGATTTAATGAAAAACTGTTTTTT
d_call: .; clone_size: .; j_call: TRBJ2-7; v_call: TRBV20-1; cdr3_aa: CSASQVVGPYEQYF; cdr3_nt: TGCAGTGCTTCCCAAGTGGTGGGCCCCTACGAGCAGTACTTC
d_call: TRBD1; clone_size: few; j_call: TRBJ2-7; v_call: TRBV28; cdr3_aa: CASSQGQGALEETQYF; cdr3_nt: TGTGCCAGCAGCCAAGGACAGGGGGCTCTGGAGGAGACTCAGTACTTC
d_call: .; clone_size: .; j_call: TRBJ1-2; v_call: TRBV5-1; cdr3_aa: CASSLDGYGANYGYTF; cdr3_nt: TGCGCCAGCAGCTTGGACGGGTATGGAGCTAACTATGGCTACACCTTC
d_call: .; clone_size: .; j_call: TRBJ2-1; v_call: TRBV20-1; cdr3_aa: CSAPPSQDEQFF; cdr3_nt: TGCAGTGCTCCCCCCTCCCAGGATGAGCAGTTCTTC
d_call: TRBD1; clone_size: .; j_call: TRBJ2-7; v_call: TRBV4-1; cdr3_aa: CASSQDPGTGGRYEQYF; cdr3_nt: TGCGCCAGCAGCCAGGACCCCGGGACAGGAGGTCGCTACGAGCAGTACTTC
d_call: TRBD2; clone_size: .; j_call: TRBJ2-7; v_call: TRBV15; cdr3_aa: CATSSGGSPLYEQYF; cdr3_nt: TGTGCCACCAGCAGTGGCGGGAGTCCCCTCTACGAGCAGTACTTC
d_call: .; clone_size: .; j_call: TRBJ2-1; v_call: TRBV29-1; cdr3_aa: CSERDSYNEQFF; cdr3_nt: TGCAGCGAGAGGGACTCTTACAATGAGCAGTTCTTC
d_call: TRBD2; clone_size: .; j_call: TRBJ2-1; v_call: TRBV29-1; cdr3_aa: CSAAGFSGSYNEQFF; cdr3_nt: TGCAGCGCCGCCGGGTTTAGCGGGAGCTACAATGAGCAGTTCTTC
d_call: .; clone_size: .; j_call: TRBJ2-4; v_call: TRBV12-3/TRBV12-4; cdr3_aa: CASSPGTSGQYF; cdr3_nt: TGTGCCAGCAGTCCCGGGACCTCTGGGCAGTACTTC
d_call: TRBD2; clone_size: .; j_call: TRBJ2-1; v_call: TRBV25-1; cdr3_aa: CASSEWASGSPNEQFF; cdr3_nt: TGTGCCAGCAGTGAATGGGCTAGCGGGAGCCCCAATGAGCAGTTCTTC
d_call: TRBD2; clone_size: .; j_call: TRBJ2-5; v_call: TRBV20-1; cdr3_aa: CSARDPSRAGGGTQYF; cdr3_nt: TGCAGTGCTAGAGATCCGTCAAGGGCGGGAGGTGGGACCCAGTACTTC
d_call: TRBD2; clone_size: .; j_call: TRBJ2-3; v_call: TRBV7-9; cdr3_aa: CASSKGTSSTDTQYF; cdr3_nt: TGTGCCAGCAGCAAGGGGACTAGCAGCACAGATACGCAGTATTTT
d_call: TRBD2; clone_size: .; j_call: TRBJ2-1; v_call: TRBV7-8; cdr3_aa: CASSSPGSGRSDEQFF; cdr3_nt: TGTGCCAGCAGCTCGCCCGGGAGCGGGAGGTCGGATGAGCAGTTCTTC
d_call: .; clone_size: .; j_call: TRBJ1-2; v_call: TRBV29-1; cdr3_aa: CSAFWGANYGYTF; cdr3_nt: TGCAGCGCCTTTTGGGGAGCTAACTATGGCTACACCTTC
d_call: .; clone_size: few; j_call: TRBJ2-5; v_call: TRBV29-1; cdr3_aa: CSVGAQETQYF; cdr3_nt: TGCAGCGTTGGCGCCCAAGAGACCCAGTACTTC
d_call: TRBD2; clone_size: once; j_call: TRBJ2-3; v_call: TRBV5-1; cdr3_aa: CASSFELAGGTTDTQYF; cdr3_nt: TGCGCCAGCAGCTTCGAACTAGCGGGGGGAACCACAGATACGCAGTATTTT
d_call: .; clone_size: few; j_call: TRBJ2-7; v_call: TRBV5-1; cdr3_aa: CASSLDLNSNEQYF; cdr3_nt: TGCGCCAGCAGCTTGGACCTTAACTCTAACGAGCAGTACTTC
d_call: TRBD1; clone_size: .; j_call: TRBJ2-7; v_call: TRBV6-6; cdr3_aa: CASSITGAGSYEQYF; cdr3_nt: TGTGCCAGCAGTATAACAGGGGCCGGCTCCTACGAGCAGTACTTC
d_call: .; clone_size: many; j_call: TRBJ2-3; v_call: TRBV29-1; cdr3_aa: CSVGDTDTQYF; cdr3_nt: TGCAGCGTCGGAGATACAGATACGCAGTATTTT
d_call: .; clone_size: once; j_call: TRBJ2-7; v_call: TRBV29-1; cdr3_aa: CSVGGTPTYEQYF; cdr3_nt: TGCAGCGTTGGTGGGACCCCTACCTACGAGCAGTACTTC
d_call: .; clone_size: .; j_call: TRBJ1-5; v_call: TRBV20-1; cdr3_aa: CSASDQGGTNQPQHF; cdr3_nt: TGCAGTGCTAGTGACCAAGGGGGAACAAATCAGCCCCAGCATTTT
d_call: TRBD1; clone_size: .; j_call: TRBJ2-3; v_call: TRBV20-1; cdr3_aa: CSARQGVTDTQYF; cdr3_nt: TGCAGTGCTAGACAGGGGGTCACAGATACGCAGTATTTT
d_call: .; clone_size: .; j_call: TRBJ1-1; v_call: TRBV2; cdr3_aa: CASTGLYTEAFF; cdr3_nt: TGTGCCAGCACCGGACTGTACACTGAAGCTTTCTTT
d_call: .; clone_size: few; j_call: TRBJ2-5; v_call: TRBV12-3/TRBV12-4; cdr3_aa: CASSFWPGQETQYF; cdr3_nt: TGTGCCAGCAGTTTCTGGCCGGGCCAAGAGACCCAGTACTTC
d_call: .; clone_size: few; j_call: TRBJ2-3; v_call: TRBV20-1; cdr3_aa: CSAYRVDTQYF; cdr3_nt: TGCAGTGCTTACAGGGTCGATACGCAGTATTTT
d_call: .; clone_size: .; j_call: TRBJ2-1; v_call: TRBV5-1; cdr3_aa: CASSGQVGGNEQFF; cdr3_nt: TGCGCCAGCAGCGGGCAGGTTGGGGGCAATGAGCAGTTCTTC
d_call: TRBD2; clone_size: .; j_call: TRBJ2-5; v_call: TRBV5-1; cdr3_aa: CASSPRGIAGVETQYF; cdr3_nt: TGCGCCAGCAGCCCCCGGGGGATAGCGGGAGTGGAGACCCAGTACTTC
d_call: TRBD2; clone_size: .; j_call: TRBJ2-7; v_call: TRBV6-4; cdr3_aa: CASSSSGGSDEQYF; cdr3_nt: TGTGCCAGCAGCTCTAGCGGGGGGTCTGATGAGCAGTACTTC
d_call: .; clone_size: few; j_call: TRBJ1-2; v_call: TRBV29-1; cdr3_aa: CSVDLLRDGTNYGYTF; cdr3_nt: TGCAGCGTTGACCTCTTGAGGGACGGAACTAACTATGGCTACACCTTC
d_call: .; clone_size: .; j_call: TRBJ2-4; v_call: TRBV4-2; cdr3_aa: CASSQDRHSRNIQYF; cdr3_nt: TGTGCCAGCAGCCAAGATAGACACTCGCGAAACATTCAGTACTTC
d_call: .; clone_size: .; j_call: TRBJ2-1; v_call: TRBV5-1; cdr3_aa: CASSQTSGSNEQFF; cdr3_nt: TGCGCCAGCAGCCAAACCTCGGGTTCCAATGAGCAGTTCTTC
d_call: .; clone_size: .; j_call: TRBJ2-5; v_call: TRBV10-3; cdr3_aa: CAISQGGETQYF; cdr3_nt: TGTGCCATCAGTCAAGGGGGGGAGACCCAGTACTTC
d_call: .; clone_size: few; j_call: TRBJ1-5; v_call: TRBV20-1; cdr3_aa: CSAPGANQPQHF; cdr3_nt: TGCAGTGCTCCCGGGGCTAATCAGCCCCAGCATTTT
d_call: TRBD2; clone_size: .; j_call: TRBJ2-7; v_call: TRBV27; cdr3_aa: CASSLAGVSGEQYF; cdr3_nt: TGTGCCAGCAGTTTAGCGGGAGTCTCGGGCGAGCAGTACTTC
d_call: TRBD2; clone_size: .; j_call: TRBJ2-1; v_call: TRBV29-1; cdr3_aa: CSVGTSGTRSYNEQFF; cdr3_nt: TGCAGCGTTGGAACCAGCGGGACTAGATCCTACAATGAGCAGTTCTTC
d_call: TRBD1; clone_size: .; j_call: TRBJ2-4; v_call: TRBV14; cdr3_aa: CASSQDRTGENIQYF; cdr3_nt: TGTGCCAGCAGCCAAGATAGGACAGGGGAAAACATTCAGTACTTC
d_call: .; clone_size: .; j_call: TRBJ2-1; v_call: TRBV20-1; cdr3_aa: CSAPRGLGSSYNEQFF; cdr3_nt: TGCAGTGCTCCTCGCGGACTGGGGAGCTCCTACAATGAGCAGTTCTTC
d_call: TRBD2; clone_size: .; j_call: TRBJ2-7; v_call: TRBV29-1; cdr3_aa: CSVGSREAGEQYF; cdr3_nt: TGCAGCGTTGGCTCGCGGGAGGCGGGAGAGCAGTACTTC
d_call: .; clone_size: many; j_call: TRBJ2-7; v_call: TRBV20-1; cdr3_aa: CSARGPDSSYEQYF; cdr3_nt: TGCAGTGCTAGAGGGCCAGATAGCTCCTACGAGCAGTACTTC
d_call: .; clone_size: .; j_call: TRBJ2-5; v_call: TRBV20-1; cdr3_aa: CSASGLGETQYF; cdr3_nt: TGCAGTGCTAGCGGCCTAGGGGAGACCCAGTACTTC
d_call: .; clone_size: once; j_call: TRBJ2-3; v_call: TRBV9; cdr3_aa: CASSVGGDDTQYF; cdr3_nt: TGTGCCAGCAGCGTAGGAGGGGACGATACGCAGTATTTT
d_call: .; clone_size: .; j_call: TRBJ1-1; v_call: TRBV5-6; cdr3_aa: CASSLDVNTEAFF; cdr3_nt: TGTGCCAGCAGCCTAGACGTGAACACTGAAGCTTTCTTT
d_call: .; clone_size: few; j_call: TRBJ2-6; v_call: TRBV14; cdr3_aa: CASSQPAGWRAGANVLTF; cdr3_nt: TGTGCCAGCAGCCAACCGGCAGGGTGGAGGGCTGGGGCCAACGTCCTGACTTTC
d_call: .; clone_size: once; j_call: TRBJ2-3; v_call: TRBV4-1; cdr3_aa: CASSQEGPGRGTDTQYF; cdr3_nt: TGCGCCAGCAGCCAAGAAGGCCCGGGAAGAGGAACAGATACGCAGTATTTT